Below are 6 T cell receptor beta chains sequenced from a single sample in a study of response to subunit inactivated influenza vaccine. TCRdb re-analysed the RT-PCR reads in MiXCR, keeping a single row per CDR3 protein. Found here are around 500,000 distinct CDR3 sequences, approximately 10% of them singletons; the top ten hold roughly 12%. The starting material was PBMCs from blood, obtained 35 to 45 days after vaccination. The receptors stem from a man between 45 and 60 years old who received an inactivated influenza vaccine.

This clonotype has at least ten counts. The chain joins TRBV24-1 to TRBJ2-1; D is perhaps TRBD2 (6 bases). This CDR3 comprises 15 residues. V lost 10 bases, J lost 7 bases, and 22 bases lay in between. Germline lookup yields CDR1 KGHDR and CDR2 SFDVKD. The CDR3 DNA is TGTGCCACGGAGGACCCATTGACTAGTCGGAATGAGCAGTTCTTC. Amino acid sequence: CATEDPLTSRNEQFF.

The table lists this clonotype with many counts. The V and J genes are TRBV13 and TRBJ1-1; D not resolved. CDR3 length equals 14 residues. The V gene lost 3 bases and the J gene lost 1 base, with 9 bases spanning the gap. Germline V gives CDR1 PRHDT, CDR2 FYEKMQ (reference sequence). The DNA for the CDR3 is TGTGCCAGCAGCTTCTATTCTAAGAACACTGAAGCTTTCTTT. This encodes CASSFYSKNTEAFF.

The CDR3 spells CATSDPRGTTDTQYF. DNA of the CDR3: TGTGCCACCAGTGACCCCAGGGGCACCACAGATACGCAGTATTTT. The J gene is TRBJ2-3, the V gene TRBV24-1, with D perhaps matching TRBD1 (6 bases). The germline V and J ends were trimmed by 4 bases and 2 bases, with 12 bases remaining between them. This CDR3 region has 15 residues. Germline values: CDR1 KGHDR, CDR2 SFDVKD.

This clonotype came up a few times. The chain carries TRBV9 and TRBJ1-2; 7 bases line up with TRBD1. Trimming at V came to 3 bases and at J to 6 bases, leaving 11 bases not matched to a gene. This CDR3 has 15 amino acids. The V gene's germline CDR1 is SGDLS and CDR2 YYNGEE. DNA for the CDR3: TGTGCCAGCAGCGACGGCGCACAGGGGAGTGATGGCTACACCTTC. This sequence encodes CASSDGAQGSDGYTF.

The V and J genes are TRBV27 and TRBJ2-3; the D gene is possibly TRBD2 (6 bases). The germline gives CDR1 MNHEY, CDR2 SMNVEV (reference sequence). With 5 bases removed from V and 3 bases from J, the gap between germline ends came to 18 bases. There are 16 residues in the CDR3. This CDR3 is CASSPFGGLSTDTQYF. In DNA, the CDR3 is TGTGCCAGCAGTCCCTTCGGGGGTTTGAGTACAGATACGCAGTATTTT.

Many counts were recorded for this clonotype. The chain is built from TRBV7-9 and TRBJ2-7; 10 positions match TRBD1. The CDR3 contains 15 residues. Germline V gene sequence: CDR1 SEHNR, CDR2 FQNEAQ (reference sequence). V lost 4 bases to trimming and J lost 1 base; unmatched junction nucleotides: 4. The DNA of the CDR3 is TGTGCCAGCAGCTCGTGGGACAGGGGATCCTACGAGCAGTACTTC. This translates into CASSSWDRGSYEQYF. Full variable domain (outside the CDR3, taken from reference TRBV7-9 and TRBJ2-7): DTGVSQNPRHKITKRGQNVTFRCDPISEHNRLYWYRQTLGQGPEFLTYFQNEAQLEKSRLLSDRFSAERPKGSFSTLEIQRTEQGDSAMYLCASSSWDRGSYEQYFGPGTRLTVT.